These 5 T cell receptor beta chains share one sample of origin, sequenced in a study of brain T cells in children with intractable seizures. Method: immunoSEQ multiplex PCR; TCRdb's copy keeps in-frame clones and lacks some. The sample carries about 110,000 clones, 94% recorded once. The sample was peripheral blood, taken at surgery. The receptors shown here come from a boy in the first two years of life with hemimegalencephaly and intractable seizures.

This chain links TRBV7-2 with TRBJ2-3; D gene ambiguous. CDR1 is SGHTA, CDR2 FQGNSA, per germline. The CDR3 is 13 residues long. Trimming pared 5 bases from V and 5 bases from J, leaving 11 bases between. CDR3 protein: CASSPEAGDTQYF. The CDR3, as DNA: TGTGCCAGCAGCCCCGAGGCTGGAGATACGCAGTATTTT.

The V gene is TRBV18, the J gene TRBJ2-7; 7 nucleotides align to TRBD1. V dropped 4 bases and J dropped 1; count of bases not matched to a gene: 7. Germline CDR1 KGHSH, CDR2 LQKENI. CDR3 length: 15 residues. The CDR3, as DNA: TGTGCCAGCTCACGGCCGGGACAGCCTTCCTACGAGCAGTACTTC. Translation: CASSRPGQPSYEQYF.

V and J are TRBV18 and TRBJ1-4; TRBD1 matches at 8 bases. Trimming removed 0 bases from V and 4 bases from J; junction bases left unmatched: 1. CDR1 is KGHSH, CDR2 LQKENI, per germline. This CDR3 contains 15 residues. The CDR3 loop is CASSPPQGGNEKLFF. The DNA for the CDR3 is TGTGCCAGCTCACCACCACAGGGGGGTAATGAAAAACTGTTTTTT.

This chain connects TRBV2 to TRBJ2-6, with 7 positions matching TRBD2. This CDR3 region has 16 residues. In germline, CDR1 is SNHLY, CDR2 FYNNEI. V dropped 7 bases and J dropped 4; count of bases not matched to a gene: 10. The CDR3 reads CASTLHGGSGANVLTF. DNA for the CDR3: TGTGCCAGCACTCTTCACGGGGGGTCCGGGGCCAACGTCCTGACTTTC.

The genes are TRBV28 and TRBJ1-2; D perhaps matches TRBD1 (5 bases). Trimming pared 3 bases from V and 8 bases from J, leaving 13 bases between. Germline V lookup: CDR1 MDHEN, CDR2 SYDVKM. This CDR3 contains 13 residues. CDR3 DNA: TGTGCCAGCAGTTTGCCGTGGGACCGCGGCTACACCTTC. As protein: CASSLPWDRGYTF.